The T cell receptor (beta chain) under discussion was sequenced for a study of T cells after yellow fever vaccination. The germline V gene encodes CDR1 SEHNR and CDR2 FQNEAQ (reference sequence). This CDR3 has 15 amino acids. The J segment lost 3 bases and the V segment lost 7 bases, leaving 5 bases of the junction unmatched. Each CDR3 protein gets one entry after TCRdb re-called the 5' RACE reads with MiXCR. In the table there are about 400,000 distinct CDR3 sequences, over 5% of which are singletons. Only a few counts were recorded for this clonotype. The chain couples TRBV7-9 to TRBJ2-3; 12 nucleotides align to TRBD2. The sequence derives from a man younger than 45 who received the YFV17D yellow fever vaccine. The sample here was PBMCs, taken 5 days after the yellow fever booster vaccination. The DNA of the CDR3 is TGTGCCAGCATCCTTGGACTAGCGGGAACAGATACGCAGTATTTT. It codes for CASILGLAGTDTQYF.